These T cell receptor beta chains were read from a single sample in a study of Ad26.COV2.S vaccination and SARS-CoV-2 variants. Using immunoSEQ multiplex PCR, the repertoire was profiled, and TCRdb retains in-frame clones only, with some absent. The sample records 330,000 or so clones, roughly 90% being singletons. Sequenced here: peripheral blood, sampled in a trial of Ad26.COV2.S vaccine versus placebo. These receptors were collected from a person aged 18 to 59 who received the Ad26.COV2.S COVID-19 vaccine or a placebo. Both conserved end residues are part of each CDR3. Each record gives: J gene, D gene, clone size, V gene, CDR3 DNA, CDR3 protein. D genes are given only for firm matches. Clone size, where shown, is once, few, many, or a class for clones that have expanded.

J: TRBJ2-7; D: -; size: -; V: TRBV7-8; DNA: TGTGCCAGCAGGCATCGGGTCGCCTACGAGCAGTACTTC; CDR3: CASRHRVAYEQYF
J: TRBJ1-4; D: -; size: -; V: TRBV6-1; DNA: TGTGCCAGCGGCGGGTTAACTAATGAAAAACTGTTTTTT; CDR3: CASGGLTNEKLFF
J: TRBJ1-1; D: -; size: -; V: TRBV4-1; DNA: TGCGCCAGCAGCCAAGAGAACACTGAAGCTTTCTTT; CDR3: CASSQENTEAFF
J: TRBJ1-5; D: TRBD1; size: -; V: TRBV18; DNA: TGTGCCAGCTCAACCGGGACAGGGGGCCCTTATCAGCCCCAGCATTTT; CDR3: CASSTGTGGPYQPQHF
J: TRBJ1-1; D: TRBD1; size: -; V: TRBV5-6; DNA: TGTGCCAGCAGCTTGAAGCCAGGGGGCAGGAACACTGAAGCTTTCTTT; CDR3: CASSLKPGGRNTEAFF
J: TRBJ2-1; D: TRBD1; size: -; V: TRBV11-3; DNA: TGTGCCAGCAGCCCCCTGGGAGCAGGGGGCGCTTACAATGAGCAGTTCTTC; CDR3: CASSPLGAGGAYNEQFF
J: TRBJ1-1; D: TRBD1; size: -; V: TRBV19; DNA: TGTGCCAGTAGGAAAACCCTCGACAGGGGGCGCGTCTTT; CDR3: CASRKTLDRGRVF
J: TRBJ1-2; D: TRBD1; size: -; V: TRBV6-2/TRBV6-3; DNA: TGTGCCAGCAGTTACCCCGAGGAGGGACAGGGAGATGGCTACACCTTC; CDR3: CASSYPEEGQGDGYTF
J: TRBJ1-2; D: -; size: -; V: TRBV10-2; DNA: TGCGCCAGCGGGGACACTTCTTATGGCTACACCTTC; CDR3: CASGDTSYGYTF
J: TRBJ1-1; D: -; size: -; V: TRBV19; DNA: TGTGCCAGTAGGCGCTACGAACCCCAGGAAAGGAACACTGAAGCTTTCTTT; CDR3: CASRRYEPQERNTEAFF
J: TRBJ1-1; D: -; size: -; V: TRBV6-5; DNA: TGTGCCAGCAGTTATGGCCGGATCGGTACTGAAGCTTTCTTT; CDR3: CASSYGRIGTEAFF
J: TRBJ2-5; D: -; size: -; V: TRBV7-2; DNA: TGTGCCAGCAGCTTAGCCGGAGCGGTAGAGACCCAGTACTTC; CDR3: CASSLAGAVETQYF
J: TRBJ2-3; D: -; size: -; V: TRBV11-3; DNA: TGTGCCAGCAGCTGGGCCGGGACTCAGCAGTATTTT; CDR3: CASSWAGTQQYF
J: TRBJ1-5; D: -; size: -; V: TRBV9; DNA: TGTGCCAGCAGCGTAGAGGCTTTCGGCAATCAGCCCCAGCATTTT; CDR3: CASSVEAFGNQPQHF
J: TRBJ1-5; D: -; size: once; V: TRBV11-2; DNA: TGTGCCAGCAGCTCGCCGAGGGACGCCCGGATGCCCCAGCATTTT; CDR3: CASSSPRDARMPQHF
J: TRBJ2-5; D: -; size: -; V: TRBV13; DNA: TGTGCCAGCAGCTTCGGACAGCCCCAAGAGACCCAGTACTTC; CDR3: CASSFGQPQETQYF
J: TRBJ2-7; D: TRBD1; size: -; V: TRBV19; DNA: TGTGCCAGTAGTATTTACGGTGGGACAGGGATTTACGAGCAGTACTTC; CDR3: CASSIYGGTGIYEQYF
J: TRBJ1-6; D: -; size: -; V: TRBV6-6; DNA: TGTGCCAGCAGTTACTCGAAAGAGATCCGTAATTCACCCCTCCACTTT; CDR3: CASSYSKEIRNSPLHF
J: TRBJ2-5; D: -; size: -; V: TRBV29-1; DNA: TGCAGCGCGCTTGCAGAGACCCAGTACTTC; CDR3: CSALAETQYF
J: TRBJ2-5; D: -; size: -; V: TRBV29-1; DNA: TGCAGCGTTCTCCGGGATCCCGGGGAGACCCAGTACTTC; CDR3: CSVLRDPGETQYF
J: TRBJ2-1; D: -; size: -; V: TRBV27; DNA: TGTGCCAGCAGTCCTCCCCGGGGCGGCTACAATGAGCAGTTCTTC; CDR3: CASSPPRGGYNEQFF
J: TRBJ1-3; D: -; size: -; V: TRBV7-9; DNA: TGTGCCAGCAGCTTAGCGAGGGCGACTGGAAACACCATATATTTT; CDR3: CASSLARATGNTIYF